The rows below give T cell receptor beta chains drawn from one sample of a study of HIV-infected patients and healthy controls. TCRdb independently ran MiXCR on the 5' RACE reads; one entry per CDR3 protein. Of 3,500 to 5,500 distinct CDR3 sequences detected, around 5.9% appear once; the ten largest clones hold approximately 35%. The source was blood, collected during antiretroviral therapy. The receptor set was obtained from an adult with HIV infection. Both conserved end residues are part of each CDR3. The D gene is left open where the match is weak. Only part of the rows carry a size: once, few, many, or a class if the clone is expanded.

13	medium-sized	NA	TRBV3-1	TRBJ1-1	TGTGCCAGCAGCGCCGGGCAGGGAACTGAAGCTTTCTTT	CASSAGQGTEAFF
15	few	TRBD1	TRBV28	TRBJ2-5	TGTGCCAGCAGCCTCCTAGGGGGCCCGCAAGAGACCCAGTACTTC	CASSLLGGPQETQYF
14	many	NA	TRBV20-1	TRBJ1-6	TGCAGTGCTATCTGGACAGAGTATAATTCACCCCTCCACTTT	CSAIWTEYNSPLHF
23	many	NA	TRBV28	TRBJ2-3	TGTGCCAGCAGTGCCCTGACGGGACGCTCGGGCCGAGATTCGGATTACGGGGCTAATACGCAGTATTTT	CASSALTGRSGRDSDYGANTQYF
15	many	NA	TRBV5-1	TRBJ2-7	TGCGCCAGCAGCTTGGCTGAACGAAGCTCCTACGAGCAGTACTTC	CASSLAERSSYEQYF
18	NA	TRBD1	TRBV7-9	TRBJ2-2	TGTGCCAGCAGCTCCTCGAGGGGCAGGGGGCTCGTTGGAGGGGAGCTGTTTTTT	CASSSSRGRGLVGGELFF
13	NA	NA	TRBV6-5	TRBJ1-2	TGTGCCAGCAGTCTGGACGGGAGGGCGGGCTACACCTTC	CASSLDGRAGYTF
15	few	NA	TRBV20-1	TRBJ2-7	TGCAGTGCTAGAGCCGGTCAGGGTAAAGGCTTCGAGCAGTACTTC	CSARAGQGKGFEQYF
13	medium-sized	NA	TRBV7-2	TRBJ2-5	TGTGCCAGCAGCCGGCCCAACCAAGAGACCCAGTACTTC	CASSRPNQETQYF
14	many	NA	TRBV19	TRBJ2-4	TGTGCCAGTAGTATGGACAGCGCCAAAAACATTCAGTACTTC	CASSMDSAKNIQYF
14	many	TRBD1	TRBV12-3/TRBV12-4	TRBJ2-7	TGTGCCAGCAGTGGGACAGCGAGTCAGTACGAGCAGTACTTC	CASSGTASQYEQYF
15	NA	NA	TRBV6-5	TRBJ2-7	TGTGCCAGCAGTTACTCGCTGGGAGTATCCTACGAGCAGTACTTC	CASSYSLGVSYEQYF
16	few	TRBD2	TRBV28	TRBJ2-3	TGTGCCAGCAGTTTATCTGGCGGGAGGGCTTCAGATACGCAGTATTTT	CASSLSGGRASDTQYF
15	medium-sized	NA	TRBV28	TRBJ1-5	TGTGCCAGCAGTTTGTCGGCAGGGGCACAACGGCCCCAGCATTTT	CASSLSAGAQRPQHF
14	many	NA	TRBV2	TRBJ1-5	TGTGCCAGCAGTGCTGGGACTCCCAATCAGCCCCAGCATTTT	CASSAGTPNQPQHF
16	medium-sized	NA	TRBV7-8	TRBJ1-4	TGTGCCAGCAGCTTAGGGGCAATACAGGGTTATGAAAAACTGTTTTTT	CASSLGAIQGYEKLFF
15	medium-sized	TRBD1	TRBV7-9	TRBJ1-1	TGTGCCAGCAGCCCTGGACAGGGGATGAACACTGAAGCTTTCTTT	CASSPGQGMNTEAFF
15	medium-sized	TRBD2	TRBV24-1	TRBJ2-5	TGTGCCACCAGCCGGACTAGCGGGACCCAAGAGACCCAGTACTTC	CATSRTSGTQETQYF
11	medium-sized	NA	TRBV27	TRBJ2-5	TGTGCCAGCAGATCCCAACTCACCCAGTACTTC	CASRSQLTQYF
13	medium-sized	TRBD1	TRBV6-5	TRBJ1-2	TGTGCCAGCAGTCAGGGGACAGTCTATGGCTACACCTTC	CASSQGTVYGYTF
15	medium-sized	TRBD1	TRBV20-1	TRBJ1-1	TGCAGTGCTAGGCACTGGACAGGGAAAGGGACTGAAGCTTTCTTT	CSARHWTGKGTEAFF
12	medium-sized	TRBD1	TRBV20-1	TRBJ2-7	TGCAGTGCTCCGGGACAGGAGTACGAGCAGTACTTC	CSAPGQEYEQYF
16	many	NA	TRBV9	TRBJ2-5	TGTGCCAGCAGCCCAGCCGGGGAGGTTATTCAAGAGACCCAGTACTTC	CASSPAGEVIQETQYF
15	few	TRBD2	TRBV4-2	TRBJ2-1	TGTGCCAGCAGCCCCCTAGCGGGAGAGGTCAATGAGCAGTTCTTC	CASSPLAGEVNEQFF
16	NA	TRBD2	TRBV29-1	TRBJ2-3	TGCAGCGTTGAAGGGCCCTGGCAGGGAGGGCTAGATACGCAGTATTTT	CSVEGPWQGGLDTQYF
16	many	NA	TRBV11-2	TRBJ2-1	TGTGCCAGCAGCTTAACTACGAGACAGACTTACAATGAGCAGTTCTTC	CASSLTTRQTYNEQFF
15	few	NA	TRBV2	TRBJ2-1	TGTGCCAGCAGTGAAGCGGAGGGGTCCTACAATGAGCAGTTCTTC	CASSEAEGSYNEQFF
18	many	NA	TRBV19	TRBJ2-2	TGTGCCAGTAGTATACTTATGGGTCTCAAAATTAACACCGGGGAGCTGTTTTTT	CASSILMGLKINTGELFF
15	medium-sized	NA	TRBV19	TRBJ2-1	TGTGCCAGTAAACCAGGGGCTGGGTCCTACAATGAGCAGTTCTTC	CASKPGAGSYNEQFF
15	many	NA	TRBV6-5	TRBJ1-2	TGTGCCAGCAGTTACTCCCGGGACACTAACTATGGCTACACCTTC	CASSYSRDTNYGYTF
14	NA	NA	TRBV6-5	TRBJ1-2	TGTGCCAGCAGTTACATGGGGGGCGCGACGGGCTACACCTTC	CASSYMGGATGYTF
16	medium-sized	TRBD1	TRBV6-2/TRBV6-3	TRBJ1-2	TGTGCCAGCGACTCTGCGGGACAGGGGGCTGACTATGGCTACACCTTC	CASDSAGQGADYGYTF
13	many	TRBD1	TRBV3-1	TRBJ1-1	TGTGCCAGCAGCCAATACAGGGGAACTGAAGCTTTCTTT	CASSQYRGTEAFF
15	NA	NA	TRBV5-4	TRBJ1-1	TGTGCCAGCAGCTTGGCAGGACACACGAACACTGAAGCTTTCTTT	CASSLAGHTNTEAFF
15	medium-sized	NA	TRBV9	TRBJ2-3	TGTGCCAGCAGCGTAGCAAGCGGTAACACAGATACGCAGTATTTT	CASSVASGNTDTQYF
15	medium-sized	TRBD1	TRBV28	TRBJ2-3	TGTGCCAGCAGCGTGGGACAGGGTCTCACAGATACGCAGTATTTT	CASSVGQGLTDTQYF
13	few	NA	TRBV25-1	TRBJ1-4	TGTGCCAGCAGGGTTAGCGGGGTTGAAAAACTGTTTTTT	CASRVSGVEKLFF
15	medium-sized	TRBD1	TRBV28	TRBJ1-5	TGTGCCAGCAGTTTATGGACAGGGGCCAATCAGCCCCAGCATTTT	CASSLWTGANQPQHF
14	NA	NA	TRBV7-2	TRBJ1-5	TGTGCCAGCAGCCCTTACAGGGCCGATCAGCCCCAGCATTTT	CASSPYRADQPQHF
13	few	TRBD1	TRBV2	TRBJ2-3	TGTGCCAGCACCCAAGATGGACAGGGTCCGCAGTATTTT	CASTQDGQGPQYF
12	NA	NA	TRBV7-3	TRBJ2-1	TGTGCCAGCAGCCCAGATTCAAGGGAGCAGTTCTTC	CASSPDSREQFF
13	large	TRBD1	TRBV6-5	TRBJ2-5	TGTGCCAGCACCAGGGGACAGCAAGAGACCCAGTACTTC	CASTRGQQETQYF
17	medium-sized	TRBD2	TRBV5-1	TRBJ2-1	TGCGCCAGCAGCTTGCATACTAGCGGGCTGTCCTACAATGAGCAGTTCTTC	CASSLHTSGLSYNEQFF
13	medium-sized	TRBD1	TRBV29-1	TRBJ1-3	TGCAGCGTTAAGGGGGCTGAGGGAAACACCATATATTTT	CSVKGAEGNTIYF
15	many	TRBD1	TRBV5-1	TRBJ1-5	TGCGCCAGCAGAATGCCGGACAGGGGTAATCAGCCCCAGCATTTT	CASRMPDRGNQPQHF
13	NA	TRBD1	TRBV20-1	TRBJ2-5	TGCAGTGCTCTCCTCAGGGGGCAAGAGACCCAGTACTTC	CSALLRGQETQYF
15	medium-sized	NA	TRBV6-4	TRBJ1-1	TGTGCCAGCAGAAAGGAGCACAGCGCGAACACTGAAGCTTTCTTT	CASRKEHSANTEAFF
16	medium-sized	TRBD2	TRBV5-4	TRBJ2-5	TGTGCCAGCAGCAGACTAGCGGGGGATCCTCCAGAGACCCAGTACTTC	CASSRLAGDPPETQYF
13	NA	NA	TRBV28	TRBJ2-1	TGTGCCAGCAGGGGAACAGGCACGGGTGAGCAGTTCTTC	CASRGTGTGEQFF
13	NA	NA	TRBV5-4	TRBJ2-1	TGTGCCAGCAGCTTGCCAGGGTGGAATGAGCAGTTCTTC	CASSLPGWNEQFF
12	many	NA	TRBV28	TRBJ1-5	TGTGCCAGCAGTACTAGTAATCAGCCCCAGCATTTT	CASSTSNQPQHF
13	many	NA	TRBV28	TRBJ1-1	TGTGCCAGCAGCCTACACGAGAACACTGAAGCTTTCTTT	CASSLHENTEAFF
15	medium-sized	NA	TRBV24-1	TRBJ2-5	TGTGCCACCGGGTTGGGAACAGCGAAACAAGAGACCCAGTACTTC	CATGLGTAKQETQYF
16	medium-sized	TRBD2	TRBV5-1	TRBJ2-5	TGCGCCAGCAGTCTAATATGGACTAGCGGCCAAGAGACCCAGTACTTC	CASSLIWTSGQETQYF
14	medium-sized	TRBD1	TRBV6-5	TRBJ1-1	TGTGCCAGCACCCCGACAGGGCCTCACACTGAAGCTTTCTTT	CASTPTGPHTEAFF
16	NA	TRBD2	TRBV30	TRBJ2-5	TGTGCCTGGAGTGACCCTAGCGGGAGAGAGCGGGAGACCCAGTACTTC	CAWSDPSGRERETQYF
13	medium-sized	NA	TRBV20-1	TRBJ1-5	TGCAGTGCTCCACAGTATAGCAATCAGCCCCAGCATTTT	CSAPQYSNQPQHF